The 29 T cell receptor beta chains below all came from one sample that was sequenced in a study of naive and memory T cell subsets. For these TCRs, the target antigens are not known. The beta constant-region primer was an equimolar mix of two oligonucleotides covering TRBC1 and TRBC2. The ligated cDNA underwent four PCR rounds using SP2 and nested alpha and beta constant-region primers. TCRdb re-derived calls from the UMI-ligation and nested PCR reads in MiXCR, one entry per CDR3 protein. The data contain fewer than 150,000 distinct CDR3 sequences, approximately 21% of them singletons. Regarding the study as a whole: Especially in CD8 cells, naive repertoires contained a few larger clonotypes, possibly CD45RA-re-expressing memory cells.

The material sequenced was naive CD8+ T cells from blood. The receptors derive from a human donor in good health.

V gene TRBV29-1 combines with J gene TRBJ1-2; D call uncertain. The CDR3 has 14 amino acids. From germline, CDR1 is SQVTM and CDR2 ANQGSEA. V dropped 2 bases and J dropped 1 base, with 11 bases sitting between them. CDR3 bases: TGCAGCGTTGAAAGTCCCTCGGATAACTATGGCTACACCTTC. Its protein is CSVESPSDNYGYTF.

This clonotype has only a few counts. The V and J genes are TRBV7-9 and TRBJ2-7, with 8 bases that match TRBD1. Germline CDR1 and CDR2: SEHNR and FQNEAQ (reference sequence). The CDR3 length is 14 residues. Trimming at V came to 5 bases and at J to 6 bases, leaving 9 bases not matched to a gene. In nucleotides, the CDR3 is TGTGCCAGCAGCCCCCCGCCAGGGGGCGTCGAGCAGTACTTC. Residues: CASSPPPGGVEQYF.

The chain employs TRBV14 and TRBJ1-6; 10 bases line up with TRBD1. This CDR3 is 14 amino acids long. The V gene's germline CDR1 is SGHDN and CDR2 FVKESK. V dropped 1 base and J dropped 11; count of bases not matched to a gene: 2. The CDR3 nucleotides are TGTGCCAGCAGCCAAGTGGGACAGGGGACACCCCTCCACTTT. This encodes CASSQVGQGTPLHF.

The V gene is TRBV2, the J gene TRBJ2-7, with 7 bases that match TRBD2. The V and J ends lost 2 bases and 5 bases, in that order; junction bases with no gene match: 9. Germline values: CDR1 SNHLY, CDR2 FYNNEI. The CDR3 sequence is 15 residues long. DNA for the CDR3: TGTGCCAGCAGTGAATTTGGCGGGAGTTCCCACGAGCAGTACTTC. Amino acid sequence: CASSEFGGSSHEQYF.

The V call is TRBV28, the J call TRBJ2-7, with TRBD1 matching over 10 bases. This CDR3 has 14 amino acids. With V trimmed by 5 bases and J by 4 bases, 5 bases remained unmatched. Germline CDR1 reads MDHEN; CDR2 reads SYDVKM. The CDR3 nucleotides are TGTGCCAGCAGTACGACAGGGGGCCCATACGAGCAGTACTTC. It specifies CASSTTGGPYEQYF. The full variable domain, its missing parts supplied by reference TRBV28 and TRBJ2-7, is DVKVTQSSRYLVKRTGEKVFLECVQDMDHENMFWYRQDPGLGLRLIYFSYDVKMKEKGDIPEGYSVSREKKERFSLILESASTNQTSMYLCASSTTGGPYEQYFGPGTRLTVT.

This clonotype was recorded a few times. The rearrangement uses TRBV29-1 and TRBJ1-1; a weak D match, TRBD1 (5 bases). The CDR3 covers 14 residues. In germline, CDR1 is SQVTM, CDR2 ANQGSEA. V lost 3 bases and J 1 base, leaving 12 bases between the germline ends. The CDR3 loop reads CSVDLRGGNTEAFF. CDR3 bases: TGCAGCGTTGATCTTCGTGGGGGGAACACTGAAGCTTTCTTT.

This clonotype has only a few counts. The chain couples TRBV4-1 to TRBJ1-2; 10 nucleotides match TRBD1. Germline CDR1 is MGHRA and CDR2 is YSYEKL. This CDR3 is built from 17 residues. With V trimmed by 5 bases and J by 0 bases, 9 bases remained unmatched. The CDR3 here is CASSNIPGQGPNYGYTF. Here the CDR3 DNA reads TGCGCCAGCAGCAATATTCCGGGACAGGGGCCTAACTATGGCTACACCTTC.

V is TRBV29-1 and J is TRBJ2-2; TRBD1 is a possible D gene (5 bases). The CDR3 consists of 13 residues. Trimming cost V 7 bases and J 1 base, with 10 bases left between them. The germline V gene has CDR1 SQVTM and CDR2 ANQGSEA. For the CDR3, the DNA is TGCAGCGCCGTACAGGTGAACACCGGGGAGCTGTTTTTT. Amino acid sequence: CSAVQVNTGELFF.

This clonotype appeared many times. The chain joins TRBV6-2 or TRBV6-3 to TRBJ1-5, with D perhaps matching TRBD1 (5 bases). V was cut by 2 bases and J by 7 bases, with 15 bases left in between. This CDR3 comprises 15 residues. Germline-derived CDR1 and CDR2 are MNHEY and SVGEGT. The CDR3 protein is CASSYGAGSSQPQHF. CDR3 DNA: TGTGCCAGCAGTTACGGGGCTGGGTCTTCCCAGCCCCAGCATTTT.

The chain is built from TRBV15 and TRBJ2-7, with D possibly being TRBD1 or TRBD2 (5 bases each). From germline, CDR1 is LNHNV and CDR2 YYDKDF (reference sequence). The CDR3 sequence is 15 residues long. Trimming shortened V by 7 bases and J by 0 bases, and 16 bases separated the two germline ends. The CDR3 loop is CATTPGARSSYEQYF. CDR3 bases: TGTGCCACCACCCCCGGGGCCCGGAGCTCCTACGAGCAGTACTTC.

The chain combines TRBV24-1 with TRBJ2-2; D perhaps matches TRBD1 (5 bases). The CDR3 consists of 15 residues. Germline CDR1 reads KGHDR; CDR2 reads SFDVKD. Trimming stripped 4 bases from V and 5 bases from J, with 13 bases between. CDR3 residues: CATSDPSSGTGELFF. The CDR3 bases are TGTGCCACCAGTGACCCAAGCTCAGGGACCGGGGAGCTGTTTTTT.

CDR3 bases: TGTGCCAGTACCCGGGACCCGGCGTGGGAAAAACTGTTTTTT. Its protein is CASTRDPAWEKLFF. This rearrangement joins TRBV11-2 to TRBJ1-4, with D possibly being TRBD1 (5 bases). The CDR3 contains 14 residues. V was clipped by 9 bases and J by 8 bases, with 19 bases between them. Germline CDR1 SGHAT, CDR2 FQNNGV.

The CDR3 is CSVEAPALGDTQYF. In nucleotides, the CDR3 is TGCAGCGTTGAAGCTCCCGCCCTCGGGGATACGCAGTATTTT. The rearrangement uses TRBV29-1 and TRBJ2-3; unclear D gene. The ends were cut back, 1 base at V and 6 bases at J, with 14 bases in the middle. There are 14 residues in the CDR3. Germline CDR1 and CDR2: SQVTM and ANQGSEA.

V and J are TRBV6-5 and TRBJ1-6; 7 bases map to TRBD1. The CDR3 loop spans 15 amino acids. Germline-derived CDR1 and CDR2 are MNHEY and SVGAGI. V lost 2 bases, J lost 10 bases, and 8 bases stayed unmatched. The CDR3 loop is CASSYIDRARSPLHF. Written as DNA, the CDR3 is TGTGCCAGCAGTTACATAGACAGGGCGCGGTCACCCCTCCACTTT.

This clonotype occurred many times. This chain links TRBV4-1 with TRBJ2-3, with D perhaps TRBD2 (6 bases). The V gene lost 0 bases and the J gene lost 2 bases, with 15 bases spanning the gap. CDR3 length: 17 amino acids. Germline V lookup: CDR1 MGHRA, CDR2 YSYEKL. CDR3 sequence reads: CASSQDGGGTFTDTQYF. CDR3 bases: TGCGCCAGCAGCCAAGATGGTGGCGGGACTTTCACAGATACGCAGTATTTT.

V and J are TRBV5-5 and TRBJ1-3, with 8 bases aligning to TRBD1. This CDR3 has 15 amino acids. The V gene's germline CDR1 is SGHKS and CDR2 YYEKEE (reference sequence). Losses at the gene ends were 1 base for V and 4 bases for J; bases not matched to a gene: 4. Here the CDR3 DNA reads TGTGCCAGCAGCTTGTGGACAGGGAACGGAAACACCATATATTTT. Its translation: CASSLWTGNGNTIYF. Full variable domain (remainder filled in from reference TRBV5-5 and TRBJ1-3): DAGVTQSPTHLIKTRGQQVTLRCSPISGHKSVSWYQQVLGQGPQFIFQYYEKEERGRGNFPDRFSARQFPNYSSELNVNALLLGDSALYLCASSLWTGNGNTIYFGEGSWLTVV.

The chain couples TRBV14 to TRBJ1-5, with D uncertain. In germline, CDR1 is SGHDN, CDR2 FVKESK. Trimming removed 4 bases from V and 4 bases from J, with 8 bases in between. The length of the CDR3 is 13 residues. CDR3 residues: CASSPHGNQPQHF. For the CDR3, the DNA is TGTGCCAGCAGCCCCCACGGGAATCAGCCCCAGCATTTT.

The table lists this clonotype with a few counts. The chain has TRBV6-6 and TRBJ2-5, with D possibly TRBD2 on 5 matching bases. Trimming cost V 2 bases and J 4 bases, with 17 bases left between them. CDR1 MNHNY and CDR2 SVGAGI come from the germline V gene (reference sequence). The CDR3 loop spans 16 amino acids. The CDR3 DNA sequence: TGTGCCAGCAGTTACCCCGTTGGAGGTGGCCTAGAGACCCAGTACTTC. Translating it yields CASSYPVGGGLETQYF.

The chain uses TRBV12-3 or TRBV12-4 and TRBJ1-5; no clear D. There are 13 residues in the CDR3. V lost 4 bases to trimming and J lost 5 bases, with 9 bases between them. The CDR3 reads CASSSQWDQPQHF. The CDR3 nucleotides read TGTGCCAGCAGTTCTCAGTGGGATCAGCCCCAGCATTTT.

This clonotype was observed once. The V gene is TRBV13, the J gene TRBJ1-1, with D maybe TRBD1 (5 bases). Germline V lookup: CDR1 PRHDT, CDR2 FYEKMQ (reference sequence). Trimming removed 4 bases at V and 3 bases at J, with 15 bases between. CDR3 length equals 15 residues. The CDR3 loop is CASSSSWGEDTEAFF. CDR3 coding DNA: TGTGCCAGCAGCTCCTCTTGGGGGGAGGACACTGAAGCTTTCTTT.

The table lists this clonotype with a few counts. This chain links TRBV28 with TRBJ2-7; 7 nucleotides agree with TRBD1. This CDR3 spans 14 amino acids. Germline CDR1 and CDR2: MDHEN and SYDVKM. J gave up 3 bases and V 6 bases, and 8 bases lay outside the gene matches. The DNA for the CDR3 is TGTGCCAGCAGGATCACAGGGGACAACTACGAGCAGTACTTC. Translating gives CASRITGDNYEQYF.

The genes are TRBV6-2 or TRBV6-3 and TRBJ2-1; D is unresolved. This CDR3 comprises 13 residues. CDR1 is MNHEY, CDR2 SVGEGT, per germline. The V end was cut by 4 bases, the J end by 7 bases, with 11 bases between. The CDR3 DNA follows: TGTGCCAGCAGTTCCTTTTTGCGGAATGAGCAGTTCTTC. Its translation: CASSSFLRNEQFF.

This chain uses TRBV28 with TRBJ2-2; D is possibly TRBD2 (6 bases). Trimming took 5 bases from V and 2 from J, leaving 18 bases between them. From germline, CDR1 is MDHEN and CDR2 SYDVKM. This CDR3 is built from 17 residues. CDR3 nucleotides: TGTGCCAGCAGTCCCGTCCGGGACTTATTAAACACCGGGGAGCTGTTTTTT. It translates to CASSPVRDLLNTGELFF.

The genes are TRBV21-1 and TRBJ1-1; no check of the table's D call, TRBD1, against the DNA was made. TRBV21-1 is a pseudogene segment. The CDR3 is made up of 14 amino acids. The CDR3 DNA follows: TGTGCCAGCATTCGGACAGCTTCCGGGGGTGAAGCTTTCTTT. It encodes CASIRTASGGEAFF.

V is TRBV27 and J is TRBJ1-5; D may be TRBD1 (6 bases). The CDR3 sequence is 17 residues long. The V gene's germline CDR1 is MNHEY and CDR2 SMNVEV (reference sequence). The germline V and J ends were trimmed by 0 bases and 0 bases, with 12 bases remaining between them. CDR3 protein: CASSLSPTGISNQPQHF. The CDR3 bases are TGTGCCAGCAGTTTATCCCCCACAGGGATTAGCAATCAGCCCCAGCATTTT.

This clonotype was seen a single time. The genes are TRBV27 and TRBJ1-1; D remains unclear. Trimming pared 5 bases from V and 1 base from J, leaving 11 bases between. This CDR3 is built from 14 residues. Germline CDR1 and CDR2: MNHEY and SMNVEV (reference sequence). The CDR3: CASSRLERNTEAFF. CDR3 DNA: TGTGCCAGCAGTCGCTTAGAGAGGAACACTGAAGCTTTCTTT.

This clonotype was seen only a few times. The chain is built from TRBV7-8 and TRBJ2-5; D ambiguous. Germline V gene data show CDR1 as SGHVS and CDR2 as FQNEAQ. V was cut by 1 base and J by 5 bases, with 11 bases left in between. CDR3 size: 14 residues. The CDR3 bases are TGTGCCAGCAGCTTAGTCCTGGATCGGGAGACCCAGTACTTC. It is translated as CASSLVLDRETQYF.

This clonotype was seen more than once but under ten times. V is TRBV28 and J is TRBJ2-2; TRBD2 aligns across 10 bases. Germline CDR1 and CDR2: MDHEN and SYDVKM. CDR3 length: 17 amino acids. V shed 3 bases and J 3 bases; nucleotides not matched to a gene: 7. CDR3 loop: CASSFQREGLDTGELFF. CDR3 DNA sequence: TGTGCCAGCAGTTTCCAGCGGGAGGGCCTGGACACCGGGGAGCTGTTTTTT.

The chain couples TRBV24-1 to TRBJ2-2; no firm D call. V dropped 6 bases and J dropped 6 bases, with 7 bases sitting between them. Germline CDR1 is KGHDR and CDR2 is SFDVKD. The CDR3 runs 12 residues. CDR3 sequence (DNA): TGTGCCACCAGTTGGGGATCCGGGGAGCTGTTTTTT. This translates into CATSWGSGELFF.